This TCR beta chain emerged from a study of human T cells and chemical hapten exposure. This clonotype was seen ten or more times. CDR3 length: 14 amino acids. The trim removed 5 bases at V and 2 bases at J, leaving 3 bases unmatched. The study used a library that attached unique molecular identifiers to individual cDNA molecules. Study processing details: Per-sample TCR counts ranged from roughly 20,000 to 750,000, median around 96,000. TCRdb ran MiXCR on the RACE reads and lists one entry per CDR3 protein. For this entry, the V and J calls and clone size follow TCRdb and not the study's own pipeline. The sample yields some 77,000 distinct CDR3 sequences, over 6.5% seen once. Time point defined: healthy volunteer bleed at 6 weeks. Extraction of total RNA was performed on unfractionated whole blood.

The sequence was obtained from a female donor in good health. Some clones in this sample may be carry-over from other donors' samples. Sequences were obtained from whole blood. This sequence joins TRBV12-3 or TRBV12-4 and TRBJ1-5; 7 positions match TRBD1. CDR3 in DNA: TGTGCCAGCAGTCCAGACAGGGGCAATCAGCCCCAGCATTTT. Its translation: CASSPDRGNQPQHF.